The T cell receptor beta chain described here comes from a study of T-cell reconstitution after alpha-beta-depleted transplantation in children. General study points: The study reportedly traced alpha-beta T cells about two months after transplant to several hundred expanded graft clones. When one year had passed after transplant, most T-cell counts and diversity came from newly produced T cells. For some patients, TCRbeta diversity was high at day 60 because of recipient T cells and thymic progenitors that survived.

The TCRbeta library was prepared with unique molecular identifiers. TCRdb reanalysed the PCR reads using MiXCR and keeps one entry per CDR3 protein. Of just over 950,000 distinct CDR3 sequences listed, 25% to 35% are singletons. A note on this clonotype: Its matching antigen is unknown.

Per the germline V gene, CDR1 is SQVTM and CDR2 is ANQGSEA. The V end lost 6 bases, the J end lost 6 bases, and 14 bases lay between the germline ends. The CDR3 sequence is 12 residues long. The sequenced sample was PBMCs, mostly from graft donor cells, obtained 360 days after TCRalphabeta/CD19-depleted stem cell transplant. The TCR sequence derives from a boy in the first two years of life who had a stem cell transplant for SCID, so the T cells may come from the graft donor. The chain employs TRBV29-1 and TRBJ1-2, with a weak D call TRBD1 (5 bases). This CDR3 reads CSVPVGGDGYTF. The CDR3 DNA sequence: TGCAGCGTGCCCGTGGGGGGAGATGGCTACACCTTC.